The present TCR beta chain was sequenced within a study of CD8 T cells in ankylosing spondylitis (TCRdb year 2017). About the investigation overall: T cell receptor beta repertoires were profiled in healthy donors and ankylosing spondylitis patients so that disease-linked TCR variants could be found. The whole study cohort included about a hundred healthy donors and roughly 24 ankylosing spondylitis patients. Peripheral blood samples were taken, and synovial fluid was additionally collected from ankylosing spondylitis patients. The study at large found these results: According to the report, matched synovial fluid samples from ankylosing spondylitis patients were significantly enriched for the disease-linked clones. A CD8+ phenotype was shown by the disease-linked clones, which were found at relatively low frequencies in peripheral blood. Blood from ankylosing spondylitis patients appeared to be characterized by a TCR beta motif composed of about 8 highly homologous amino acid variants. Some TCR beta motif variants had previously been reported in synovial fluid and blood of reactive arthritis patients, which suggested common disease-initiation mechanisms.

The CDR3 runs 14 amino acids, cysteine and phenylalanine included. Just the 42-base CDR3 DNA is kept, in frame starting at base 1. V gives up 3 bases and J gives up 3 bases, and the segment between their germline ends measures 12 bases. With respect to this clonotype: No antigen is known for it. Nothing much larger sits one base from this clone, and base qualities are not available.

TCRdb records Illumina HiSeq 2500 as the sequencer. Quantitative 5'-RACE with molecular barcodes was used to prepare TCR beta libraries. As for the authors' bioinformatics: Disease-linked TCR variants were identified with a new computational method built on a probabilistic model of VDJ rearrangement. Using fastp at Q25 and MiXCR, TCRdb reprocessed the public reads and kept productive beta chains. Under each unique CDR3 protein, matching rows form one entry showing the most common genes and DNA. The V and J calls here are based on TCRdb, not the publication. The sample table lists under 300,000 distinct CDR3 sequences, more than 15% of them with a count of one. Jointly, the top ten make up around 33% of the sample.

Sequencing was carried out using blood, either unsorted or a sorted T cell fraction (not recorded which). This TCR came from a male donor with ankylosing spondylitis or in good health (not recorded which). The rearrangement joined TRBV12-3 or TRBV12-4 to TRBJ2-7, and TRBD1 may be the D gene, going by 5 matching bases. The bases read TGTGCCAGCAGTTTGAGGACATTACTCTACGAGCAGTACTTC. This translates into CASSLRTLLYEQYF.